The source of this T cell receptor (beta chain) is a study of shared clonotypes between healthy human individuals. Researchers ran the assay at a deep level. Original methodology: Junction-only sequences without quality scores were provided by ImmunoSEQ, so filtering was different. TCRdb keeps only in-frame clones here, not all; method: immunoSEQ multiplex PCR. The V and J calls and clone size are taken from that table; D and trimming were inferred from the DNA. Of about half a million clones listed, roughly 78% are singletons. Genomic DNA of unsorted samples came from roughly 90 million PBMCs. Deletions cut 0 bases from V and 6 bases from J, with 12 bases between. The CDR3 is 15 amino acids. Germline V gene data show CDR1 as SGHRS and CDR2 as YFSETQ.

The rearrangement links TRBV5-1 to TRBJ1-4; unclear D gene. The origin of this receptor is a middle-aged woman in good health. Some clones in this sample may be carry-over from other donors' samples. Sequences were obtained from PBMCs. CDR3 bases: TGCGCCAGCAGCTTGGCAGTGGGTTGGGATGAAAAACTGTTTTTT. It is translated as CASSLAVGWDEKLFF.